This T cell receptor beta chain was identified during a study of T cells in Graves' hyperthyroidism and ophthalmopathy (dated by TCRdb to about 2019). Turning to the overall study: A discovery cohort of approximately 100 patients, roughly 43 with Graves' ophthalmopathy and approximately 60 with stable Graves' hyperthyroidism, was used to find distinguishing TCR V-J signatures. The paper reports TCR Vbeta CDR3 sequencing of approximately 140 peripheral blood samples: approximately 43 ophthalmopathy, approximately 74 hyperthyroidism and approximately 17 progressor patients. In about 6 Graves' hyperthyroidism patients, the study also compared T-cell repertoires from thyroid tissue with T-cell repertoires from blood. An independent validation cohort of around 19 hyperthyroidism patients and about 15 patients who later progressed to ophthalmopathy tested prospective prediction of ophthalmopathy. The roughly 90 discovery patients were divided at random into training and test sets in a 7:3 ratio. After sampling, hyperthyroidism patients received methimazole starting at 30 mg daily, and ophthalmopathy patients received high-dose intravenous methylprednisolone. The investigation overall reported the following: Ophthalmopathy was separated from stable hyperthyroidism by a 13 V-J signature model, with over 85% sensitivity and roughly 81% specificity obtained in cross-validation and 80%/75% obtained in testing. Most expanded thyroid clonotypes (frequency above 0.001) were also found in blood, which suggests that blood repertoires may mirror thyroid immune responses. Sample size was not statistically predetermined, and investigators were not blinded to group allocation. In validation, progression to ophthalmopathy was predicted by the model with nearly 71% sensitivity and 72% to 85% specificity, a median of roughly six months before onset.

Germline trimming amounts to 3 bases on V and 3 bases on J, with 4 as the count of junction bases outside the gene matches. CDR1 and CDR2 were assigned from the germline V gene as SGHVS and FNYEAQ. Including cysteine and phenylalanine, the CDR3 has 14 amino acids. Left in the record is the CDR3 DNA by itself, 42 bases read in frame from the first base. The TCR beta CDR3 regions were amplified from RNA transcripts. A first-round RT-PCR of the TCR CDR3 used the HTBI primer set with the Qiagen OneStep RT-PCR kit. Libraries were constructed in a second round of multiplex PCR, after which size selection and purification were carried out. Sequencing of the libraries was done on an Illumina HiSeq2000 using paired-end 100 bp reads. As for the authors' bioinformatics: SOAPnuke was used to process the raw data, with reads discarded if the reads contained adapters or uncalled bases, had a mean Phred below 15, or lacked an exact constant-primer or identifier match. COPE v1.2.5 was used to merge the high-quality paired reads, and each unique nucleotide sequence was defined as a clonotype. MiTCR v1.1 was used to align clonotypes to the IMGT TRBV, TRBD and TRBJ reference segments. Analysis was restricted to V-J combinations with a frequency above 0.0001, which covered roughly 99% of repertoires. The TCS score was defined as F50 (clonal expansion) divided by E x V (chaos), with BLOSUM62-based TCRdist calculated between CDR3 peptides within each V-J. Welch's t-statistics and random forest reduced several hundred V-J features to 13, which were used in a naive Bayes classifier (R e1071). Thyroid-blood repertoire similarity was quantified with the Morisita-Horn index. The public reads were quality trimmed at Q25 with fastp and then assembled into clones with MiXCR by TCRdb, keeping productive beta chains. CDR3 protein sequences are deduplicated, and each keeps its most common genes and DNA. The V and J calls shown here were made by TCRdb, not taken from the authors' results. Recorded for this sample are about 98,000 distinct CDR3 sequences; around 42% of them occurred a single time. The top ten clones comprise about 9.4% of the sample.

A note on this clonotype: It has no known antigen specificity. Per-nucleotide qualities are absent, and no much larger clonotype sits a single base away.

Graves' hyperthyroidism was defined as stable when no progression to ophthalmopathy occurred over 18 months of follow-up. Hyperthyroidism patients were newly diagnosed, had a disease duration of under 2 months, and were aged 18 to 65 years. Any patient with an uncontrolled infection, another autoimmune disease, pregnancy or lactation was excluded. Diagnoses were based on clinical symptoms, serum thyroxine and TRAb, thyroid ultrasound and orbital computed tomography. Total RNA was extracted using Trizol reagent, and RNA quality was assessed on an Agilent 2100 Bioanalyzer. The V and J segments used are TRBV7-6 and TRBJ1-2, with 7 bases matching TRBD1. The receptor was isolated from a young woman with Graves' hyperthyroidism. The specimen sequenced was peripheral blood or thyroid tissue (not recorded which). At the DNA level, the sequence is TGTGCCAGCAGCTTGGGGGACAGTCACTATGGCTACACCTTC. The translation is CASSLGDSHYGYTF.